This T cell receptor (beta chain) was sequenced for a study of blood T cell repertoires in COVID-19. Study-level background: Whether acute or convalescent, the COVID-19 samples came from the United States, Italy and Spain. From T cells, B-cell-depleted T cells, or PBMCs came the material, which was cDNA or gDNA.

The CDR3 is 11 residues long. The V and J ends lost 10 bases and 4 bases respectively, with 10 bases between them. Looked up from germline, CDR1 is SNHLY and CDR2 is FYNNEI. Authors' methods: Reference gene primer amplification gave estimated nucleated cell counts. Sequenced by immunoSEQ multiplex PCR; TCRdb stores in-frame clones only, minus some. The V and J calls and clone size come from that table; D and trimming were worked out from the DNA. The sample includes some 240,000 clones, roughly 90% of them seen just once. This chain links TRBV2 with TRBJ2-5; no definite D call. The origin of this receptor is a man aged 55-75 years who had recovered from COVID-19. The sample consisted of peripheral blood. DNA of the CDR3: TGTGCCACCTCCATCGGAGAGACCCAGTACTTC. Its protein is CATSIGETQYF.